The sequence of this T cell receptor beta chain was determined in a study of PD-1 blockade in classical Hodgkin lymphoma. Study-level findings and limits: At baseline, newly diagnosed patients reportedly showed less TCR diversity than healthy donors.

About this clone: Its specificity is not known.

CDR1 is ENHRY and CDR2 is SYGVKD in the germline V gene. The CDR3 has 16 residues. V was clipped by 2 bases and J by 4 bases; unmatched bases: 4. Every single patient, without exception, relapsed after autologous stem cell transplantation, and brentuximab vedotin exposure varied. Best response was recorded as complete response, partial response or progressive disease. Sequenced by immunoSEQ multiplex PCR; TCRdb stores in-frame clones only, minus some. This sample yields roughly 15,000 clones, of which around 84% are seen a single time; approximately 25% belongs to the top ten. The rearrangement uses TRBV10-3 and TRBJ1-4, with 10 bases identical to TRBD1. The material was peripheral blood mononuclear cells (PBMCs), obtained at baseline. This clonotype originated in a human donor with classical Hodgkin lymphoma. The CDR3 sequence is CAISEDRGQGNEKLFF. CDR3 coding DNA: TGTGCCATCAGTGAGGACAGGGGGCAGGGTAATGAAAAACTGTTTTTT.